This record covers a single TCR beta chain. The antigen remains unidentified. The data derive from a study of cytotoxic CD8 clonotypes in ibrutinib-treated CLL. Germline V gives CDR1 SGHTA, CDR2 FQGNSA. The CDR3 covers 14 residues. V lost 2 bases and J lost 6, with 10 bases in between. The intended depth for sequencing was 1 in 200,000 to 1 in 1 million T cells. Clones were sequenced by immunoSEQ multiplex PCR, and TCRdb holds only the in-frame ones, with some missing. The sample has about 49,000 clones; roughly two thirds are singletons. Points from the study as a whole: Sampling schedules were unmatched across sustained-remission and progressing patients. Baseline clonality was higher than in age-matched healthy donors and moved in step with circulating CD8+ T-cell counts.

The sequencing used PBMCs, collected after 12 months of ibrutinib treatment. The sequence came from a human donor with chronic lymphocytic leukemia. This chain links TRBV7-2 with TRBJ1-4; D gene unclear. The CDR3 protein is CASSLRVFDEKLFF. CDR3 nucleotides: TGTGCCAGCAGCTTAAGGGTCTTTGATGAAAAACTGTTTTTT. Using reference TRBV7-2 and TRBJ1-4 for the parts outside the CDR3, the full variable domain is GAGVSQSPSNKVTEKGKDVELRCDPISGHTALYWYRQSLGQGLEFLIYFQGNSAPDKSGLPSDRFSAERTGGSVSTLTIQRTQQEDSAVYLCASSLRVFDEKLFFGSGTQLSVL.